These 25 T cell receptor beta chains share one sample of origin, sequenced in a study of T cell changes during pregnancy in multiple sclerosis. TCRdb's table, derived via immunoSEQ multiplex PCR, lists solely in-frame clones and lacks some. In the table there are just under 85,000 clones, about nine tenths of which are singletons. The material sequenced was peripheral blood, taken in the first trimester of pregnancy. Receptors were obtained from a female donor with multiple sclerosis, enrolled in a pregnancy study.

The chain is built from TRBV6-5 and TRBJ2-7; TRBD2 matches 9 bases. CDR1 is MNHEY and CDR2 is SVGAGI in the germline V gene. The CDR3 is made up of 16 amino acids. V was clipped by 0 bases and J by 0 bases; unmatched bases: 3. As DNA, the CDR3 is TGTGCCAGCAGTTACTCGGTAGCGGGGGACTCCTACGAGCAGTACTTC. Protein product: CASSYSVAGDSYEQYF.

The chain couples TRBV2 to TRBJ2-1; the match to TRBD2 covers 7 bases. J lost 0 bases, V lost 10 bases, and 9 bases had no gene match. Germline V CDR1 and CDR2: SNHLY, FYNNEI. The CDR3 has 15 amino acids. The CDR3 is CATLGGGSSYNEQFF. In nucleotides, the CDR3 is TGTGCCACACTGGGGGGGGGAAGCTCCTACAATGAGCAGTTCTTC.

This chain uses TRBV2 with TRBJ1-5, with D possibly TRBD1 on 6 matching bases. Trimming left V 5 bases short and J 3 bases short, with 8 bases between. This CDR3 is 13 amino acids long. Per germline, CDR1 SNHLY and CDR2 FYNNEI. The CDR3 reads CASSRDINQPQHF. For the CDR3, the DNA is TGTGCCAGCAGTCGGGACATCAATCAGCCCCAGCATTTT.

The chain joins TRBV28 to TRBJ1-1, with a possible D match to TRBD1 (5 bases). Trimming left V 3 bases short and J 3 bases short, with 14 bases between. The CDR3 runs to 15 residues. CDR1 is MDHEN, CDR2 SYDVKM, per germline. CDR3 loop: CASSFSRAWDTEAFF. CDR3 coding DNA: TGTGCCAGCAGTTTCTCCAGGGCATGGGACACTGAAGCTTTCTTT.

The chain couples TRBV30 to TRBJ2-1; D is perhaps TRBD1 (6 bases). CDR3 length: 13 residues. V shed 0 bases and J shed 8 bases, with 11 bases lying between them. Germline loops: CDR1 GTSNPN, CDR2 SVGIG (reference sequence). The CDR3 is CAWSVQGIDEQFF. The CDR3 DNA sequence: TGTGCCTGGAGTGTACAGGGCATCGATGAGCAGTTCTTC.

V is TRBV5-1 and J is TRBJ2-6; TRBD2 agrees at 11 bases. CDR3 length: 22 amino acids. Germline CDR1 reads SGHRS; CDR2 reads YFSETQ. The J segment lost 0 bases and the V segment lost 4 bases, leaving 18 bases of the junction unmatched. CDR3 loop: CASSPRMGGPGLAVSGANVLTF. CDR3 nucleotide sequence: TGCGCCAGCAGCCCGAGGATGGGGGGTCCGGGACTAGCGGTCTCTGGGGCCAACGTCCTGACTTTC.

The CDR3, as DNA: TGTGCCAGCAGCTTAGACCCAGGGGACACAGATACGCAGTATTTT. The encoded protein is CASSLDPGDTDTQYF. This chain joins TRBV11-3 and TRBJ2-3; a possible D gene is TRBD1 (6 bases). Germline CDR1 SGHNT, CDR2 YENEEA. This CDR3 comprises 15 residues. The ends were cut back, 0 bases at V and 2 bases at J, with 9 bases in the middle. Complete variable domain (other parts from reference TRBV11-3 and TRBJ2-3): EAGVVQSPRYKIIEKKQPVAFWCNPISGHNTLYWYLQNLGQGPELLIRYENEEAVDDSQLPKDRFSAERLKGVDSTLKIQPAELGDSAVYLCASSLDPGDTDTQYFGPGTRLTVL.

This chain links TRBV7-8 with TRBJ2-5; 7 bases are shared with TRBD2. Germline lookup yields CDR1 SGHVS and CDR2 FQNEAQ. Unmatched junction bases numbered 12, after V lost 1 base and J lost 4 bases. The CDR3 is 17 residues long. The CDR3 sequence is CASSLVRLAELGETQYF. CDR3 in DNA: TGTGCCAGCAGCTTAGTCAGGCTAGCGGAGTTGGGAGAGACCCAGTACTTC.

The rearrangement joins TRBV5-1 to TRBJ2-5, with TRBD1 matching 7 bases. Germline trimming cut 8 bases from V and 1 base from J; bases unmatched to any gene: 8. The CDR3 is 14 amino acids. Germline loops: CDR1 SGHRS, CDR2 YFSETQ. The CDR3 DNA sequence: TGCGCCAGTTCGCAACAGGGGAGCCAAGAGACCCAGTACTTC. Its translation is CASSQQGSQETQYF.

The rearrangement links TRBV11-3 to TRBJ2-1; tentative D call: TRBD2 (6 bases). Germline V lookup: CDR1 SGHNT, CDR2 YENEEA. CDR3 length: 15 residues. Trimming took 1 base from V and 4 from J, leaving 11 bases between them. The CDR3, as DNA: TGTGCCAGCAGCTTAGGGAGCGGGTTGTACAATGAGCAGTTCTTC. Amino acids: CASSLGSGLYNEQFF.

The chain joins TRBV29-1 to TRBJ2-5, with TRBD2 as a possible D gene (6 bases). CDR3 length: 16 residues. Germline CDR1 and CDR2: SQVTM and ANQGSEA. Trimming took off 1 base at V and 5 bases at J, with 20 bases between the two ends. CDR3 protein: CSVEGVQGGGLETQYF. CDR3 coding DNA: TGCAGCGTTGAAGGTGTTCAGGGAGGAGGTTTGGAGACCCAGTACTTC. The entire variable domain, with the rest obtained from reference TRBV29-1 and TRBJ2-5, is as follows: SAVISQKPSRDICQRGTSLTIQCQVDSQVTMMFWYRQQPGQSLTLIATANQGSEATYESGFVIDKFPISRPNLTFSTLTVSNMSPEDSSIYLCSVEGVQGGGLETQYFGPGTRLLVL.

This clone was detected once. This chain uses TRBV7-8 with TRBJ1-2, with TRBD1 as a possible D gene (6 bases). Germline CDR1 is SGHVS and CDR2 is FQNEAQ. The CDR3 loop spans 15 amino acids. Deletions cut 5 bases from V and 7 bases from J, with 20 bases between. In nucleotides, the CDR3 is TGTGCCAGCAGCGCGCGAACAGGGAGTTCCTTTGGCTACACCTTC. Translated: CASSARTGSSFGYTF.

The chain has TRBV7-9 and TRBJ2-1; D may be TRBD1 (6 bases). The length of the CDR3 is 15 residues. Germline-derived CDR1 and CDR2 are SEHNR and FQNEAQ (reference sequence). Trimming pared 5 bases from V and 6 bases from J, leaving 17 bases between. CDR3 protein: CASSTQGQVFNEQFF. CDR3 sequence (DNA): TGTGCCAGCAGCACGCAGGGGCAAGTTTTCAATGAGCAGTTCTTC.

The J gene is TRBJ2-3, the V gene TRBV28, with 8 bases identical to TRBD2. This CDR3 is built from 15 residues. Germline V gives CDR1 MDHEN, CDR2 SYDVKM. Trimming cost V 3 bases and J 7 bases; bases outside gene matches: 9. CDR3 sequence reads: CASSFFSGSRNTQYF. The CDR3 DNA reads TGTGCCAGCAGTTTCTTCAGCGGGAGCAGGAATACGCAGTATTTT.

The J gene is TRBJ1-2, the V gene TRBV2; D might be TRBD1 (6 bases). Germline V gene sequence: CDR1 SNHLY, CDR2 FYNNEI. Trimming removed 8 bases from V and 2 bases from J, with 12 bases in between. CDR3 length: 13 amino acids. In DNA form, the CDR3 reads TGTGCCAGCCTGGGGGCAGAAAACTATGGCTACACCTTC. Amino acid sequence: CASLGAENYGYTF.

This rearrangement joins TRBV2 to TRBJ2-2; D is ambiguous. CDR3 length: 14 amino acids. CDR1 SNHLY and CDR2 FYNNEI come from the germline V gene. The V and J ends lost 3 bases and 4 bases respectively, with 9 bases between them. CDR3 sequence: CASSDRFGTGELFF. The CDR3 nucleotides read TGTGCCAGCAGTGATCGGTTTGGCACCGGGGAGCTGTTTTTT.

The chain links TRBV23-1 to TRBJ1-2; the D is unclear. TRBV23-1 is an ORF, and what it does is uncertain. Trimming stripped 7 bases from V and 5 bases from J, with 2 bases between. The CDR3 is 9 amino acids. CDR3 loop: CASTYGYTF. In DNA, the CDR3 is TGCGCCAGCACTTATGGCTACACCTTC.

Written as DNA, the CDR3 is TGTGCCAGCAGCTCCTCCGTGGGAGGGGGCGGCGGACTAGCGGGAACTAATACGCAGTATTTT. Translating gives CASSSSVGGGGGLAGTNTQYF. The V and J genes are TRBV12-1 and TRBJ2-3; whether TRBD2, the table's D call, matches the DNA was not checked. TRBV12-1 is tagged as a pseudogene. This CDR3 is built from 21 residues.

The genes are TRBV6-1 and TRBJ2-7, with D hard to call. CDR1 is MNHNS and CDR2 is SASEGT in the germline V gene. V gave up 7 bases and J gave up 2 bases, with 12 bases separating them. This CDR3 has 13 residues. The CDR3 coding sequence is TGTGCCAGCACCATTACCAGTACCTACGAGCAGTACTTC. Protein: CASTITSTYEQYF.

The chain combines TRBV5-1 with TRBJ2-1; D call uncertain. The V gene lost 7 bases and the J gene lost 2 bases, with 10 bases spanning the gap. This CDR3 is built from 13 residues. CDR1 is SGHRS and CDR2 is YFSETQ in the germline V gene. CDR3 in DNA: TGCGCCAGCTCCGTACAACCCTACAATGAGCAGTTCTTC. Its protein is CASSVQPYNEQFF. Combining the CDR3 with reference TRBV5-1 and TRBJ2-1 gives the whole variable domain KAGVTQTPRYLIKTRGQQVTLSCSPISGHRSVSWYQQTPGQGLQFLFEYFSETQRNKGNFPGRFSGRQFSNSRSEMNVSTLELGDSALYLCASSVQPYNEQFFGPGTRLTVL.

This clone was detected only once. The chain uses TRBV11-2 and TRBJ2-5, with 10 nucleotides matching TRBD2. CDR3 size: 17 residues. The V gene end was trimmed by 4 bases and the J gene end by 0 bases; junction bases not matched to a gene: 8. Germline V gives CDR1 SGHAT, CDR2 FQNNGV. CDR3 in amino acids: CASSSLSGRRHQETQYF. CDR3 nucleotide sequence: TGTGCCAGCAGCTCCCTTAGCGGGAGGCGTCACCAAGAGACCCAGTACTTC.

This clone showed up just once. The CDR3 DNA reads TGTGCCAGCTCACCCCTAGCGGCGGGGTTCACAGATACGCAGTATTTT. Protein product: CASSPLAAGFTDTQYF. The chain combines TRBV18 with TRBJ2-3; 7 positions match TRBD2. Germline V lookup: CDR1 KGHSH, CDR2 LQKENI. V shed 3 bases, J shed 2 bases, and the junction held 8 bases outside the gene matches. This CDR3 has 16 amino acids. The full variable domain, rest sourced from reference TRBV18 and TRBJ2-3, is NAGVMQNPRHLVRRRGQEARLRCSPMKGHSHVYWYRQLPEEGLKFMVYLQKENIIDESGMPKERFSAEFPKEGPSILRIQQVVRGDSAAYFCASSPLAAGFTDTQYFGPGTRLTVL.

The chain joins TRBV5-1 to TRBJ2-2; 9 bases are a match to TRBD2. This CDR3 has 17 residues. The germline V gene encodes CDR1 SGHRS and CDR2 YFSETQ. Trimming cost V 1 base and J 6 bases; bases outside gene matches: 10. CDR3 sequence reads: CASSLRSVAGVAGELFF. For the CDR3, the DNA is TGCGCCAGCAGCTTGAGGTCGGTAGCGGGAGTGGCCGGGGAGCTGTTTTTT. The variable domain in full, with the rest retrieved from reference TRBV5-1 and TRBJ2-2, is KAGVTQTPRYLIKTRGQQVTLSCSPISGHRSVSWYQQTPGQGLQFLFEYFSETQRNKGNFPGRFSGRQFSNSRSEMNVSTLELGDSALYLCASSLRSVAGVAGELFFGEGSRLTVL.

The J gene is TRBJ1-5, the V gene TRBV7-6; D possibly corresponds to TRBD1 (5 bases). Germline-derived CDR1 and CDR2 are SGHVS and FNYEAQ. Trimming shortened V by 4 bases and J by 5 bases, and 15 bases separated the two germline ends. The CDR3 runs to 15 residues. The CDR3 region is CASSWQVIGDQPQHF. In nucleotides, the CDR3 is TGTGCCAGCAGCTGGCAGGTCATAGGGGATCAGCCCCAGCATTTT. The whole variable domain, remainder taken from reference TRBV7-6 and TRBJ1-5, is GAGVSQSPRYKVTKRGQDVALRCDPISGHVSLYWYRQALGQGPEFLTYFNYEAQQDKSGLPNDRFSAERPEGSISTLTIQRTEQRDSAMYRCASSWQVIGDQPQHFGDGTRLSIL.

The chain links TRBV5-4 to TRBJ2-2; 14 bases map to TRBD2. V lost 0 bases to trimming and J lost 4 bases; unmatched junction nucleotides: 8. Germline CDR1 is SGHNT and CDR2 is YYREEE (reference sequence). The CDR3 is made up of 19 amino acids. The CDR3 DNA follows: TGTGCCAGCAGCTTGGACGGACTAGCGGGGGGTGTAGGCACCGGGGAGCTGTTTTTT. Protein product: CASSLDGLAGGVGTGELFF.